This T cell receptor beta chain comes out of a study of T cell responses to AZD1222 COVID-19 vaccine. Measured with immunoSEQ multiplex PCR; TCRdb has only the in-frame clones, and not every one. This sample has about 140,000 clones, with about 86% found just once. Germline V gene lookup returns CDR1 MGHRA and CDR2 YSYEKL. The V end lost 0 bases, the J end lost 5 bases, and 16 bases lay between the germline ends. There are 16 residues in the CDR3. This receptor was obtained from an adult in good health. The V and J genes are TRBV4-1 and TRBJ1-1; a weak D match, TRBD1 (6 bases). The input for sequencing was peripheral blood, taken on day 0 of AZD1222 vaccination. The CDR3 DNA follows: TGCGCCAGCAGCCAAGATCTCACAGGGCTTTTAACTGAAGCTTTCTTT. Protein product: CASSQDLTGLLTEAFF.